This T cell receptor beta chain is drawn from a study of CD8 T cells in Susac syndrome. Reverse transcription of about 0.5 to 1 ug RNA used random hexamers. Coverage of TCR beta CDR3 amplification by immunoSEQ multiplex PCR extended to 54 Vbeta and 13 Jbeta. TCRdb called the immunoSEQ multiplex PCR reads again in MiXCR, with one record for every CDR3 protein. The sample has about 160,000 distinct CDR3 sequences, about 93% seen once; the top ten hold around 0.13%. CDR1 is SNHLY and CDR2 is FYNNEI in the germline V gene. The trim removed 3 bases at V and 6 bases at J, leaving 4 bases unmatched. CDR3 length: 14 residues.

The V and J genes are TRBV2 and TRBJ1-5, with 8 bases lining up with TRBD1. The clonotype was recovered from a human donor in good health. Sequenced: CD4+ T cells from PBMCs. CDR3 bases: TGTGCCAGCAGTGAGCAGGGGGCTGGTCAGCCCCAGCATTTT. It specifies CASSEQGAGQPQHF. The whole variable domain, remainder taken from reference TRBV2 and TRBJ1-5, is EPEVTQTPSHQVTQMGQEVILRCVPISNHLYFYWYRQILGQKVEFLVSFYNNEISEKSEIFDDQFSVERPDGSNFTLKIRSTKLEDSAMYFCASSEQGAGQPQHFGDGTRLSIL.